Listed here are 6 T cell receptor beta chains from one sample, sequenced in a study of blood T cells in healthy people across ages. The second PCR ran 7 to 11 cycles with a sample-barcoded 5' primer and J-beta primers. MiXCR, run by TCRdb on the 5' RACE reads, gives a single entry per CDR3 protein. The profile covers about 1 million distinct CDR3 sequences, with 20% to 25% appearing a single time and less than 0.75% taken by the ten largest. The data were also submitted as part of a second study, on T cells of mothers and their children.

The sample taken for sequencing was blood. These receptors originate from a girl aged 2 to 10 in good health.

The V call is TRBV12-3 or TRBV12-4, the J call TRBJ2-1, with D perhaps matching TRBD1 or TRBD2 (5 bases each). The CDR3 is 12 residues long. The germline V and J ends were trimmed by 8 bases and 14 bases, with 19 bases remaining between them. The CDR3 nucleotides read TGTGCCAGCCGGTTCGGGGACGGTTGGGAGTTCTTC. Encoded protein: CASRFGDGWEFF.

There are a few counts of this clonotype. CDR3 nucleotide sequence: TGTGCCAGCAGCAGCTTAGCGGGAGTGGTGGAGACCCAGTACTTC. Translated: CASSSLAGVVETQYF. V is TRBV7-3 and J is TRBJ2-5; 9 bases agree with TRBD2. Germline CDR1 reads SGHTA; CDR2 reads FQGTGA. The ends lost 5 bases at V and 5 bases at J; junction bases unmatched: 9. The CDR3 is 15 amino acids.

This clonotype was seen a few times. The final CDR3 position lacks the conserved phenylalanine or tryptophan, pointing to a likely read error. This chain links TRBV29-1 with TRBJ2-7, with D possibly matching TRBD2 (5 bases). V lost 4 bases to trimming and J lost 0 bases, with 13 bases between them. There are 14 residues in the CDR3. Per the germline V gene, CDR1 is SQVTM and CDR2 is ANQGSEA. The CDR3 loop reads CSVVGGGYSYEQYL. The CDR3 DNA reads TGCAGCGTTGTTGGAGGCGGGTACTCCTACGAGCAGTACCTC.

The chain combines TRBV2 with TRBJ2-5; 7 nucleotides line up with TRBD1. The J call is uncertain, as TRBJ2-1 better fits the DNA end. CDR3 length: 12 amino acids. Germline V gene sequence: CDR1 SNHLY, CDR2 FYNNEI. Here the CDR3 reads CATGDSHNEQFF. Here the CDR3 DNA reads TGTGCCACCGGGGACAGCCACAATGAGCAGTTCTTC.

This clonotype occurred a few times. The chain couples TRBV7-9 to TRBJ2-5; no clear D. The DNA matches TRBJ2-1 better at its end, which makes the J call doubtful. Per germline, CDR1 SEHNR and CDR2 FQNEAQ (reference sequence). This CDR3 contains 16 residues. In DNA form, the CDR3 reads TGTGCCAGCAGCCCCCATGAGGTAGAAGATTACAATGAGCAGTTCTTC. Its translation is CASSPHEVEDYNEQFF.

The CDR3 loop reads CASTGRSGFYEQYF. For the CDR3, the DNA is TGTGCCAGCACGGGAAGGAGCGGGTTCTACGAGCAGTACTTC. This rearrangement joins TRBV7-2 to TRBJ2-7; D is possibly TRBD2 (6 bases). The CDR3 extends over 14 amino acids. The V gene lost 7 bases and the J gene lost 3 bases, with 16 bases spanning the gap. The germline V gene has CDR1 SGHTA and CDR2 FQGNSA.